The 4 T cell receptor beta chains below all came from one sample that was sequenced in a study of graft-versus-host responses after intestinal transplantation. Clones were read by immunoSEQ multiplex PCR, and TCRdb kept only the in-frame ones, dropping some. The sample carries over 10,000 clones, roughly four fifths recorded once. The sample was PBMCs, taken after intestinal transplantation. The receptors were gathered from a human patient who received an intestinal transplant, so some T cells may come from the graft donor.

The chain uses TRBV19 and TRBJ2-7; 8 nucleotides align to TRBD2. The ends lost 3 bases at V and 2 bases at J; junction bases unmatched: 9. CDR3 length: 16 residues. Germline CDR1 and CDR2: LNHDA and SQIVND (reference sequence). CDR3 loop: CASSIGFSGVTYEQYF. CDR3 in DNA: TGTGCCAGTAGTATCGGTTTTAGCGGGGTCACCTACGAGCAGTACTTC.

In its sample, this clone was seen a few times. The chain uses TRBV13 and TRBJ1-2; D is uncertain. Per germline, CDR1 PRHDT and CDR2 FYEKMQ (reference sequence). This CDR3 region has 13 residues. The V end lost 5 bases, the J end lost 6 bases, and 13 bases lay between the germline ends. The CDR3 DNA reads TGTGCCAGCAGCCTTGGGCTTAAGGATGGCTACACCTTC. This codes for CASSLGLKDGYTF.

The J gene is TRBJ1-2, the V gene TRBV29-1; possibly TRBD1 for D (5 bases). Germline V gives CDR1 SQVTM, CDR2 ANQGSEA. V lost 4 bases to trimming and J lost 4 bases, with 19 bases between them. CDR3 length: 15 amino acids. The CDR3 DNA is TGCAGCGTTGCTGAAGAGGACAAACCCATCTATGGCTACACCTTC. The encoded protein is CSVAEEDKPIYGYTF.

The rearrangement links TRBV2 to TRBJ2-5; D remains ambiguous. V was shortened by 8 bases and J by 5 bases, with 15 bases between the two germline ends. The CDR3 sequence is 13 residues long. Germline lookup yields CDR1 SNHLY and CDR2 FYNNEI. Here the CDR3 reads CASDRLGLETQYF. The CDR3, as DNA: TGTGCCAGCGATAGGTTAGGGTTGGAGACCCAGTACTTC.